The T cell receptor beta chain described here comes from a study of CD8 T cells in Susac syndrome (dated by TCRdb to between 2019 and 2020). Turning to the overall study: Whether CD8+ T cell activation and differentiation in Susac syndrome was antigen driven was tested using repertoire sequencing. Results the study describes overall, beyond this receptor: The number of individuals in the TCR sequencing and HLA analysis was acknowledged as relatively small.

This clonotype was found a few times. Its antigen remains unidentified. Base qualities are not recorded, but no much larger clone differs from it by a single base. The germline V gene (reference sequence) specifies GTSNPN as CDR1 and SVGIG as CDR2. Between the V and J ends, shortened by 3 bases and 1 base respectively, the junction contains 10 bases. The CDR3, cysteine through phenylalanine, is 13 amino acids long. Just CDR3 DNA is preserved here, 39 bases in frame from base 1. Peripheral blood CD8+ and CD4+ T cells from healthy donors, Susac syndrome patients and multiple sclerosis patients were profiled using high-throughput TCR beta sequencing. The multiple sclerosis controls were treatment-naive patients who had stable or active relapsing-remitting disease and met the revised McDonald criteria. Bulk CD8+ and CD4+ T cells were purified by magnetic negative isolation, while CD8+ TEMRA cells were enriched using FACS. Blood was collected in EDTA tubes and processed within 24 hours, with PBMCs isolated through density gradient centrifugation. PBMCs intended for TCR sequencing were frozen in liquid nitrogen and were later thawed in a 37 degrees C water bath. A purity of at least 90% was achieved for sorted or isolated CD4+, CD8+ and CD8+ TEMRA cells.

RNA was extracted using the RNeasy kit, and about 0.45 to 1 ug of the RNA was reverse transcribed with random hexamers. The immunoSEQ multiplex PCR assay, which covers 54 Vbeta and 13 Jbeta segments, was used to amplify TCR beta CDR3 regions. PCR amplification bias was corrected using a synthetic template baseline for primer optimization and computational correction. In the paper's pipeline: Reads were annotated to V, D and J genes according to IMGT and were analyzed with immunoSEQ Analyzer, with only productive sequences retained. Clonality was calculated as one minus the Shannon entropy normalized by log2 of the number of productive unique sequences. For each patient and control, public and private clones were evaluated among the 100 most prevalent clones. Clones were defined as Susac-specific if absent from the healthy and MS cohorts, from more than 900 published viral clones and from other ImmuneACCESS disease sequences. The public reads were quality trimmed at Q25 with fastp and then assembled into clones with MiXCR by TCRdb, keeping productive beta chains. All rows with the same CDR3 protein become a single entry with the most common DNA and genes. TCRdb, rather than the study authors, made the V and J calls. This sample gives 200,000 or so distinct CDR3 sequences in total; about 95% of them show up just once. Of the sample, about 0.087% is held by the ten largest clones.

This receptor was obtained from a human donor with multiple sclerosis. The rearranged segments are TRBV30 and TRBJ2-7; the D segment is perhaps TRBD1 or TRBD2, each sharing 5 matched bases. The sample taken for sequencing was CD4+ T cells from PBMCs. CDR3 region: CAWRRGGSYEQYF. The DNA is as follows: TGTGCCTGGAGACGTGGGGGATCCTACGAGCAGTACTTC.